The clone carrying this T cell receptor (beta chain) turned up a few times. The target antigen is unknown. This sample stems from a study of T cells in localized non-small cell lung cancer. Findings and limits, study-wide: Median detection of top 100 tumor clones in adjacent lung was over 45 clones.

The CDR3 is made up of 14 amino acids. Trimming took 5 bases from V and 0 from J, leaving 8 bases between them. Germline-derived CDR1 and CDR2 are LNHNV and YYDKDF (reference sequence). Assay: immunoSEQ multiplex PCR; the TCRdb copy retains only in-frame clones and omits some. The sample has around 53,000 clones; about three quarters are singletons. This TCR derives from a woman aged 40-70 years with stage II lung adenocarcinoma. This chain uses TRBV15 with TRBJ2-4; no clear D. The sequenced sample was PBMCs, obtained before any cancer treatment. CDR3 nucleotides: TGTGCCACCAGCGGTGACGGAGCCAAAAACATTCAGTACTTC. This gives the protein CATSGDGAKNIQYF.